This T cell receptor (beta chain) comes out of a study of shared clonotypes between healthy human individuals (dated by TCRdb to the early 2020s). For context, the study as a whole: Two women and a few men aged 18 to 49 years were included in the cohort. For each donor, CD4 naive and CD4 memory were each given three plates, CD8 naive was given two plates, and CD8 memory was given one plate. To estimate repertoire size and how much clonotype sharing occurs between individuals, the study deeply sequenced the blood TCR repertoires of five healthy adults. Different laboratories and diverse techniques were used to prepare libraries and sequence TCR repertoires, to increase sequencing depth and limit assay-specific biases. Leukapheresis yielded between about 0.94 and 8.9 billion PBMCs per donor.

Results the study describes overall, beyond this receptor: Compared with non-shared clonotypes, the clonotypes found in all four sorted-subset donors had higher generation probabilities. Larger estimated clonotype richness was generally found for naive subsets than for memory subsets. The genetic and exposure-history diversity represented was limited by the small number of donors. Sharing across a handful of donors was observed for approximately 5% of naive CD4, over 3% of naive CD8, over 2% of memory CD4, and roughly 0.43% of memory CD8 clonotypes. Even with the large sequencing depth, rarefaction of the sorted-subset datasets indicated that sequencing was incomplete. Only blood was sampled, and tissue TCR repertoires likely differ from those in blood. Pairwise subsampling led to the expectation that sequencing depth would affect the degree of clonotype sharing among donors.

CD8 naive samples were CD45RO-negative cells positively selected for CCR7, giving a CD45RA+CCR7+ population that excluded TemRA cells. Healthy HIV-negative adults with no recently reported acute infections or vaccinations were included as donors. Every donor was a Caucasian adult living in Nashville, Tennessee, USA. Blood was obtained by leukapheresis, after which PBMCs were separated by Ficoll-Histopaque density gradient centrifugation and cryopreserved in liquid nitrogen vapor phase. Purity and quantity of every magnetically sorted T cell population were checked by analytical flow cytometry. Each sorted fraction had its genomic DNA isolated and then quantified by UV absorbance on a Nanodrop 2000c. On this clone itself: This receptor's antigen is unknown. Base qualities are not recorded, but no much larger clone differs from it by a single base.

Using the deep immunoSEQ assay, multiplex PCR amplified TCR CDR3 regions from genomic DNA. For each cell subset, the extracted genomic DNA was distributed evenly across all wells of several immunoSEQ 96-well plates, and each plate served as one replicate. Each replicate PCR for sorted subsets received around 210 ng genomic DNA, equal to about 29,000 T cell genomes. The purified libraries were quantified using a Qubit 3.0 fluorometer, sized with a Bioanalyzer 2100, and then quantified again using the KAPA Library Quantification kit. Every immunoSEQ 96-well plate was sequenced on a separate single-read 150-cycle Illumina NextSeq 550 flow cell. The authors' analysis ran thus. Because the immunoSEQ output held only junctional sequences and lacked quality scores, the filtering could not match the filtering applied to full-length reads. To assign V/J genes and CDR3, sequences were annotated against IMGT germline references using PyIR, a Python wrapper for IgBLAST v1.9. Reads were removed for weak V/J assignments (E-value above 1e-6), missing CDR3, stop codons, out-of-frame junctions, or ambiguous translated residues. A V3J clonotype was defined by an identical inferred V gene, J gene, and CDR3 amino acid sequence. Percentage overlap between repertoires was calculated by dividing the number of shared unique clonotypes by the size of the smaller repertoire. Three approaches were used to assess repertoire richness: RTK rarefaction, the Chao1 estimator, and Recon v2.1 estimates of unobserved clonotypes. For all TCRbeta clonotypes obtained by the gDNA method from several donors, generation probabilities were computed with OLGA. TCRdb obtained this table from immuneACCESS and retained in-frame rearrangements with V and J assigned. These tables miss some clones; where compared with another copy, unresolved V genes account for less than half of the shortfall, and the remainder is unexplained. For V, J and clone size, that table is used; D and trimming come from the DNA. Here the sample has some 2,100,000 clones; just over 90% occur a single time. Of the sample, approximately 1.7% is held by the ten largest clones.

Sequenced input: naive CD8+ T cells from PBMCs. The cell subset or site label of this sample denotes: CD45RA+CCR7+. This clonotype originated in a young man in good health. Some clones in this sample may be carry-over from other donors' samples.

The CDR3 in this case is CASSHGLLEGGGYEQYF. In nucleotide form, the sequence is TGCGCCAGCAGCCATGGGCTATTAGAGGGAGGGGGCTACGAGCAGTACTTC. Here the chain combines TRBV4-3 and TRBJ2-7, and perhaps TRBD2 as D gene, on 7 matching bases. From its cysteine to its phenylalanine, the CDR3 spans 17 amino acids. Only CDR3 DNA is held: 51 bases, read in frame from base 1. V gives up 3 bases and J gives up 3 bases, and the segment between their germline ends measures 21 bases. The germline V gene specifies LGHNA as CDR1 and YSLEER as CDR2.